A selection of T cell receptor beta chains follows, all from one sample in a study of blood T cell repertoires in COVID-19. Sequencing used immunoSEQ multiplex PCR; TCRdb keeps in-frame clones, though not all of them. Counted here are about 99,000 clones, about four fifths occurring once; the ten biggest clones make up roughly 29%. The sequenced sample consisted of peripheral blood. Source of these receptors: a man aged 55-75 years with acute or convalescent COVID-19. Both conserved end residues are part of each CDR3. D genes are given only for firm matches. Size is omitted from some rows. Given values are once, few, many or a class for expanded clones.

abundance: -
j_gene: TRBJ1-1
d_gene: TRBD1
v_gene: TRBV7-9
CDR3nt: TGTGCCAGCAGCGCCGGACAGGGTGGATGGGACACTGAAGCTTTCTTT
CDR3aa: CASSAGQGGWDTEAFF

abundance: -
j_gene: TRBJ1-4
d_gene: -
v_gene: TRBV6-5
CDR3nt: TGTGCCAGCAGTAAACTTTCAACTAATGAAAAACTGTTTTTT
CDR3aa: CASSKLSTNEKLFF

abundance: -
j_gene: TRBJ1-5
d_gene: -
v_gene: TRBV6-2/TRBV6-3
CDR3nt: TGTGCCAGCAGTTCCGGGATTAGCAATCAGCCCCAGCATTTT
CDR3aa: CASSSGISNQPQHF

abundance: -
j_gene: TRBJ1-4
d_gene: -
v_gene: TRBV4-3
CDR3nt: TGCGCCAGCAGCCAAGATCCAGTGGGTAGGGAAGGGGTCGAAAAACTGTTTTTT
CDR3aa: CASSQDPVGREGVEKLFF

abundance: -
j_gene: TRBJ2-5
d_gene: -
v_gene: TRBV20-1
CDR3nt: TGCAGTGCTAGTACCCCACAGGGAGACCAAGAGACCCAGTACTTC
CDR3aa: CSASTPQGDQETQYF

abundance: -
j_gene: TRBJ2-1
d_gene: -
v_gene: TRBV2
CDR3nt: TGTGCCAGCACTTCGAATGAGCAGTTCTTC
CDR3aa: CASTSNEQFF

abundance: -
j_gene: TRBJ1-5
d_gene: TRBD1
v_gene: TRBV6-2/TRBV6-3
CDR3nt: TGTGCCAGCAGTTACCGGGGACAGTACGGTTTTAGCAATCAGCCCCAGCATTTT
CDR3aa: CASSYRGQYGFSNQPQHF

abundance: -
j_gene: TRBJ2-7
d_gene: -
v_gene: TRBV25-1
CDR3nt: TGTGCCAGCAGGTCTGGGGCGCGCCACGAGCAGTACTTC
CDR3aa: CASRSGARHEQYF

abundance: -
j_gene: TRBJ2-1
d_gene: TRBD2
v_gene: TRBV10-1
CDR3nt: TGCGCCAGCGGGACTAGCTCCTACAATGAGCAGTTCTTC
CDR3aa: CASGTSSYNEQFF

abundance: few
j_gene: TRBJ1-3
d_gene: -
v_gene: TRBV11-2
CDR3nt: TGTGCCAGCAGCTTGCAGGGAAACACCATATATTTT
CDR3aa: CASSLQGNTIYF

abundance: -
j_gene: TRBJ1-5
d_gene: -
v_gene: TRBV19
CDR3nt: TGTGCCAGTAGTCCCTCGACAACCCAGGGGTATCAGCCCCAGCATTTT
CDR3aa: CASSPSTTQGYQPQHF

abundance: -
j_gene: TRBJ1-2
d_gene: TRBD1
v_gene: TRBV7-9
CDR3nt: TGTGCCAGCAGCAAAAGACAGGGGGCCGGCTATGGCTACACCTTC
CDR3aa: CASSKRQGAGYGYTF

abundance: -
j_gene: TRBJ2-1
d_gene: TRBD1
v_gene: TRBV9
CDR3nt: TGTGCCAGCAGCCTGACAGGGGTCCCCTACAATGAGCAGTTCTTC
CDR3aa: CASSLTGVPYNEQFF

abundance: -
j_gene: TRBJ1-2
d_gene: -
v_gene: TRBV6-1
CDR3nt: TGTGCCAGCAGTGAAGGCCCCGGGAAGAGTTATGGCTACACCTTC
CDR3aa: CASSEGPGKSYGYTF

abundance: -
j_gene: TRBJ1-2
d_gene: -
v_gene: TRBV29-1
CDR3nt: TGCAGCGTTGAACGGAGGGGAGACTATGGCTACACCTTC
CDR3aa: CSVERRGDYGYTF

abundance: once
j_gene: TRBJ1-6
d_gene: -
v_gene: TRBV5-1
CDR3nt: TGCGCCAGCAGCTCGGCGGTGCAGAAACATTCACCCCTCCACTTT
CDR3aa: CASSSAVQKHSPLHF

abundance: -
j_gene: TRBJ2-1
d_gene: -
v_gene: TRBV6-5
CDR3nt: TGTGCCAGCAGGGAGACTAGTTTTGTTGAGCAGTTCTTC
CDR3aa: CASRETSFVEQFF

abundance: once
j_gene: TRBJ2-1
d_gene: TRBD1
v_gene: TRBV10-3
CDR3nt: TGTGCCATCAGTGAGTCTGCGGGACAGGGTACCAATGAGCAGTTCTTC
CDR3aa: CAISESAGQGTNEQFF

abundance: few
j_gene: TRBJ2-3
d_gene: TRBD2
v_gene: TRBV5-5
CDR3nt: TGTGCCAGCAGCTCCCTGCGGGAGGGGGATACGCAGTATTTT
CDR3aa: CASSSLREGDTQYF

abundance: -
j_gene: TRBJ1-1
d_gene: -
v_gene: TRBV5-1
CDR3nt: TGCGCCAGCAGCTTCCTTCTGAACACTGAAGCTTTCTTT
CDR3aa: CASSFLLNTEAFF

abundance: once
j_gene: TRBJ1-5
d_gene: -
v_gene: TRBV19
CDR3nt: TGTGCCAGTAGTACCGACCCCGGGGCCAGTAGCGGCCCCCAGCATTTT
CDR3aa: CASSTDPGASSGPQHF

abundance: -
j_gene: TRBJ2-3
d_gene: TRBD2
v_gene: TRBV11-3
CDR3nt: TGTGCCAGCAATAAGGAACGTCCCTCAGCGGGAACCACAGATACGCAGTATTTT
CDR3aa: CASNKERPSAGTTDTQYF

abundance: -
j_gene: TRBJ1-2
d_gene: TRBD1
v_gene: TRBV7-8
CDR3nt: TGTGCCAGCAGCCTCTACAGGGGAAATGGCTACACCTTC
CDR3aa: CASSLYRGNGYTF

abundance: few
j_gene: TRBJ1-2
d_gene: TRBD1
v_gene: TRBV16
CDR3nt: TGTGCCAGCAGCCAACTAACAGGGGTCGGCTACACCTTC
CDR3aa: CASSQLTGVGYTF

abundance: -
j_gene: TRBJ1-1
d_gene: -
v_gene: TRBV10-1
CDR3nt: TGCGCCAGCGGCAGGGGAACTGAAGCTTTCTTT
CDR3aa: CASGRGTEAFF

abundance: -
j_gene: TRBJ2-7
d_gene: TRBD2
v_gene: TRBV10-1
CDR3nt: TGCGCCAGCAGTGAAACGGGAGGGCCTTACGAGCAGTACTTC
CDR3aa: CASSETGGPYEQYF

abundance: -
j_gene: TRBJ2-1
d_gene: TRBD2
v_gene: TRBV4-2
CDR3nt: TGTGCCAGCAGCCAATCCGGACTAGCGGGAGATTACAATGAGCAGTTCTTC
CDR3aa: CASSQSGLAGDYNEQFF

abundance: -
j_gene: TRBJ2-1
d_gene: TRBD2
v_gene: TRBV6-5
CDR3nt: TGTGCCAGCAGGTCTAGCGGGTCCTACAATGAGCAGTTCTTC
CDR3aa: CASRSSGSYNEQFF

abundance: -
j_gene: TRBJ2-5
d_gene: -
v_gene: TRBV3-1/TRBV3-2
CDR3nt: TGTGCCAGCAGCCAAGCGACGAGGGGGCAAGAGACCCAGTACTTC
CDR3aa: CASSQATRGQETQYF

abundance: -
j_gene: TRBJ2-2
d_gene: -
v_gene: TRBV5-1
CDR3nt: TGCGCCAGCAGCACCCAACCAGGGGGGATGTCAGCCGGGGAGCTGTTTTTT
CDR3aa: CASSTQPGGMSAGELFF

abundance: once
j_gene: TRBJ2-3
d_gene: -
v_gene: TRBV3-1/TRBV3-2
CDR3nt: TGTGCCAGCAGCCACCGACAGGGAGGACAGTATTTT
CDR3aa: CASSHRQGGQYF

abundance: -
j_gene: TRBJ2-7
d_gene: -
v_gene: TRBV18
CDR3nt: TGTGCCAGCTCACCACGTTCTTCCTACGAGCAGTACTTC
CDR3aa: CASSPRSSYEQYF

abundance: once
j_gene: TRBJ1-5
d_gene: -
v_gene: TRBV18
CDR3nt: TGTGCCAGCTCACCGGGGAGCGGGCAGCCCCAGCATTTT
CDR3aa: CASSPGSGQPQHF

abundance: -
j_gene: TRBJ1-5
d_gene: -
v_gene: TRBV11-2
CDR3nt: TGTGCCAGCAGACTAAGCGGGGGGGCAGGTCAGCCCCAGCATTTT
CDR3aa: CASRLSGGAGQPQHF

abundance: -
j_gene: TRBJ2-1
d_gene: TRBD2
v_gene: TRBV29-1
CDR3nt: TGCAGCGCCCAAACGGGACTAGGCTATGAGCAGTTCTTC
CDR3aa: CSAQTGLGYEQFF

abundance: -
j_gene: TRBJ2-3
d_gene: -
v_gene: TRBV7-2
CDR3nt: TGTGCCAGCAGCTCCAGACCCCCCGACGGGTGGGCAGATACGCAGTATTTT
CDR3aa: CASSSRPPDGWADTQYF

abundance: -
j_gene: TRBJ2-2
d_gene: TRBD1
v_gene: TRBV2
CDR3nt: TGTGCCAGCAGTCAAGACAGGGCCACCGGGGAGCTGTTTTTT
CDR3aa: CASSQDRATGELFF